The present TCR beta chain was sequenced within a study of blood T cell repertoires in COVID-19. Germline CDR1 MNHEY, CDR2 SVGAGI. Trimming cost V 6 bases and J 3 bases, with 11 bases left between them. This CDR3 is built from 13 residues. Produced via immunoSEQ multiplex PCR; TCRdb's table is partial and in-frame only. The profile shows 310,000 or so clones, over 80% of them singletons. This TCR came from a woman under 30 who had recovered from COVID-19. V usage is TRBV6-5 and J usage is TRBJ1-1; D possibly corresponds to TRBD1 (5 bases). Source material: PBMCs or T cells enriched from blood (not recorded which). As DNA, the CDR3 is TGTGCCAGCAGCGGGGAGGGACACACTGAAGCTTTCTTT. It is translated as CASSGEGHTEAFF.